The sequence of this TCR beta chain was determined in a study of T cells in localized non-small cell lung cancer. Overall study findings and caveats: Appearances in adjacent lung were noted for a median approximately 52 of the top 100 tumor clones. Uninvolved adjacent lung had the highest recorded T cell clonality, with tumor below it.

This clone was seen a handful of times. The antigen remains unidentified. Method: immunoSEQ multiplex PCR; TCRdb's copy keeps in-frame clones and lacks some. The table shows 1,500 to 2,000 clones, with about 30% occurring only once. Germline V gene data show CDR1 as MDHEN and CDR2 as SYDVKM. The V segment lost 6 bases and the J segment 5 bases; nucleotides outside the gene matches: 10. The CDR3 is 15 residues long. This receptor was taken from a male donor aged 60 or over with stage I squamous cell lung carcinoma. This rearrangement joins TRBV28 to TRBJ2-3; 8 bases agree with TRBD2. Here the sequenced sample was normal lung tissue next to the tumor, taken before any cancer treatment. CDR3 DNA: TGTGCCAGCAGAGGTAGCGGGACGCGCGGAGATACGCAGTATTTT. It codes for CASRGSGTRGDTQYF.